This T cell receptor (beta chain) was recovered during a study of shared clonotypes between healthy human individuals. Concerning this clone itself: The sample holds other DNA sequences that translate to the same CDR3.

Clones were read by immunoSEQ multiplex PCR, and TCRdb kept only the in-frame ones, dropping some. The table includes approximately 980,000 clones, over 75% detected once. V was shortened by 2 bases and J by 4 bases, with 5 bases between the two germline ends. CDR1 is KGHSH and CDR2 is LQKENI in the germline V gene. This CDR3 is 12 amino acids long. Sequencing was done on a sample of memory CD4+ T cells sorted from blood. As to subset: CD45RA-negative fraction. This rearrangement joins TRBV18 to TRBJ1-1, with no clear D. This clonotype was obtained from a man between 18 and 29 years old in good health. The CDR3 nucleotides are TGTGCCAGCTCACCATGGGGCACTGAAGCTTTCTTT. Its translation: CASSPWGTEAFF.